These T cell receptor beta chains were read from a single sample in a study of T-cell memory formation after mild COVID-19. MiXCR, run by TCRdb on the 5' RACE reads, gives a single entry per CDR3 protein. Of 170,000 or so distinct CDR3 sequences listed, about a fifth are singletons. Sequencing was carried out using PBMCs or a T cell subset sorted from them (not recorded which). The receptors come from an adult woman who had mild COVID-19 (a few samples of this study predate the infection). Cell type and time point are not known. The CDR3 runs from the conserved cysteine through the conserved F or W. D genes are given only for firm matches. Clone size is not always given. Where it is, it says once, few, many or a class for expanded clones.

V gene: TRBV27; J gene: TRBJ2-1; D gene: NA; clone size: few; CDR3 DNA: TGTGCCAGCTCCCCGGTTGGGGCGGATGAGCAGTTCTTC; CDR3 protein: CASSPVGADEQFF
V gene: TRBV7-7; J gene: TRBJ2-3; D gene: NA; clone size: NA; CDR3 DNA: TGTGCCAGCAGCTCGGGGGGCTCAGATACGCAGTATTTT; CDR3 protein: CASSSGGSDTQYF
V gene: TRBV6-5; J gene: TRBJ2-7; D gene: TRBD1; clone size: NA; CDR3 DNA: TGTGCCAGCAGTTTGGACAGGGGGTCCCAAGTCGAGCAGTACTTC; CDR3 protein: CASSLDRGSQVEQYF
V gene: TRBV27; J gene: TRBJ2-7; D gene: TRBD1; clone size: few; CDR3 DNA: TGTGCCAGCACCCGACAGGGGGCGAACTACGAGCAGTACTTC; CDR3 protein: CASTRQGANYEQYF
V gene: TRBV6-2/TRBV6-3; J gene: TRBJ2-1; D gene: TRBD1; clone size: few; CDR3 DNA: TGTGCCAGCAGTGCCTACAGGGGCTCCTACAATGAGCAGTTCTTC; CDR3 protein: CASSAYRGSYNEQFF
V gene: TRBV5-6; J gene: TRBJ2-3; D gene: TRBD2; clone size: few; CDR3 DNA: TGTGCCAGCAGCTTCGTGGTAGCGGGGGGGATCACAGATACGCAGTATTTT; CDR3 protein: CASSFVVAGGITDTQYF
V gene: TRBV11-2; J gene: TRBJ2-5; D gene: NA; clone size: NA; CDR3 DNA: TGTGCCAGCAGCTTAGATTGGTCAGAGACCCAGTACTTC; CDR3 protein: CASSLDWSETQYF
V gene: TRBV2; J gene: TRBJ2-1; D gene: TRBD1; clone size: NA; CDR3 DNA: TGTGCCAGCACCGACAGGGACGTGAGTGAGCAGTTCTTC; CDR3 protein: CASTDRDVSEQFF
V gene: TRBV4-1; J gene: TRBJ1-1; D gene: NA; clone size: few; CDR3 DNA: TGCGCCAGCAGCCAAGACGGAGTTTCGAACACTGAAGCTTTCTTT; CDR3 protein: CASSQDGVSNTEAFF
V gene: TRBV4-2; J gene: TRBJ2-3; D gene: TRBD1; clone size: NA; CDR3 DNA: TGTGCCAGCAGCTCAGGGGGACCTAGCCTTACCCCCACAGATACGCAGTATTTT; CDR3 protein: CASSSGGPSLTPTDTQYF
V gene: TRBV4-1; J gene: TRBJ2-5; D gene: NA; clone size: NA; CDR3 DNA: TGCGCCAGCACCCCTTGGACGGGGGCGCTGGGAGAGACCCAGTACTTC; CDR3 protein: CASTPWTGALGETQYF
V gene: TRBV7-2; J gene: TRBJ2-7; D gene: NA; clone size: few; CDR3 DNA: TGTGCCAGCAGCTTAGATGTTAGCGGACGATTGGTCTACGAGCAGTACTTC; CDR3 protein: CASSLDVSGRLVYEQYF
V gene: TRBV7-9; J gene: TRBJ2-2; D gene: TRBD2; clone size: NA; CDR3 DNA: TGTGCCAGCAGCTCGCGGGGGGGCCGAACCGGGGAGCTGTTTTTT; CDR3 protein: CASSSRGGRTGELFF
V gene: TRBV29-1; J gene: TRBJ2-7; D gene: NA; clone size: NA; CDR3 DNA: TGCAGCGTCGGTGGACCCTCGGGCTACGAGCAGTACTTC; CDR3 protein: CSVGGPSGYEQYF
V gene: TRBV6-5; J gene: TRBJ1-6; D gene: NA; clone size: NA; CDR3 DNA: TGTGCCAGCAGTTTCGCAACTCTATCCGGCTCCCGTCTTTATAATTCACCCCTCCACTTT; CDR3 protein: CASSFATLSGSRLYNSPLHF
V gene: TRBV7-9; J gene: TRBJ2-1; D gene: NA; clone size: few; CDR3 DNA: TGTGCCAGCAGCTCAAAGGTTGTCTCGGGGTTTGCTGAGCAGTTCTTC; CDR3 protein: CASSSKVVSGFAEQFF
V gene: TRBV27; J gene: TRBJ2-7; D gene: TRBD1; clone size: few; CDR3 DNA: TGTGCCAGCAGTTTATCCGGGACAGGGGGCGCGACGGAGTTTTTC; CDR3 protein: CASSLSGTGGATEFF
V gene: TRBV5-6; J gene: TRBJ2-6; D gene: NA; clone size: few; CDR3 DNA: TGTGCCAGCAGCGAAGACAGAGTAGGCTCTGGGGCCAACGTCCTGACTTTC; CDR3 protein: CASSEDRVGSGANVLTF
V gene: TRBV7-3; J gene: TRBJ1-1; D gene: TRBD1; clone size: NA; CDR3 DNA: TGTGCCAGCAGCTTAACGACAGGGGGACAGACTGAAGCTTTCTTT; CDR3 protein: CASSLTTGGQTEAFF
V gene: TRBV27; J gene: TRBJ2-3; D gene: TRBD1; clone size: NA; CDR3 DNA: TGTGCCAGCAGTCCCGGGACAGGGGTGGCAGATACGCAGTATTTT; CDR3 protein: CASSPGTGVADTQYF
V gene: TRBV12-3/TRBV12-4; J gene: TRBJ1-1; D gene: NA; clone size: NA; CDR3 DNA: TGTGCCAGCAGTCTGGGGGCAGGGGTTGAAGCTTTCTTT; CDR3 protein: CASSLGAGVEAFF
V gene: TRBV3-1; J gene: TRBJ2-5; D gene: NA; clone size: NA; CDR3 DNA: TGTGCCAGCACCCTTCAGACCAACACCCAAGAGACCCAGTACTTC; CDR3 protein: CASTLQTNTQETQYF
V gene: TRBV20-1; J gene: TRBJ2-1; D gene: TRBD2; clone size: once; CDR3 DNA: TGCAGTGCTAGGACTAGCGACAAACGGGATGAGCAGTTCTTC; CDR3 protein: CSARTSDKRDEQFF
V gene: TRBV12-3/TRBV12-4; J gene: TRBJ1-3; D gene: NA; clone size: NA; CDR3 DNA: TGTGCCAGCAGTTATAATTCTGGAAACACCATATATTTT; CDR3 protein: CASSYNSGNTIYF
V gene: TRBV7-9; J gene: TRBJ2-5; D gene: NA; clone size: few; CDR3 DNA: TGTGCCAGCAGCTTAGAGGGGCGAGCCAGTGGGAGTGAGACCCAGTACTTC; CDR3 protein: CASSLEGRASGSETQYF
V gene: TRBV7-3; J gene: TRBJ2-2; D gene: TRBD2; clone size: NA; CDR3 DNA: TGTGCCAGCAGCTCGGGACTAGCGGGAGAAGGGGAGCTGTTTTTT; CDR3 protein: CASSSGLAGEGELFF
V gene: TRBV29-1; J gene: TRBJ2-1; D gene: TRBD2; clone size: NA; CDR3 DNA: TGCAGCGTTCCGGGACTAGCGGACAATGAGCAGTTCTTC; CDR3 protein: CSVPGLADNEQFF
V gene: TRBV7-2; J gene: TRBJ2-1; D gene: TRBD2; clone size: NA; CDR3 DNA: TGTGCCAGCAGCTCGGCCGGGGAGGGAAGCAATGAGCAGTTCTTC; CDR3 protein: CASSSAGEGSNEQFF
V gene: TRBV29-1; J gene: TRBJ2-2; D gene: NA; clone size: NA; CDR3 DNA: TGCAGCGTTGAGTCCGTCGCCGGGGAGCTGTTTTTT; CDR3 protein: CSVESVAGELFF
V gene: TRBV5-1; J gene: TRBJ2-1; D gene: TRBD1; clone size: NA; CDR3 DNA: TGCGCCAGCAGCCGCCGGGACAGGGGCTACAATGAGCAGTTCTTC; CDR3 protein: CASSRRDRGYNEQFF
V gene: TRBV18; J gene: TRBJ1-1; D gene: NA; clone size: few; CDR3 DNA: TGTGCCAGCTCACCGACGGATAACACTGAAGCTTTCTTT; CDR3 protein: CASSPTDNTEAFF
V gene: TRBV20-1; J gene: TRBJ2-7; D gene: TRBD2; clone size: NA; CDR3 DNA: TGCAGTGCCAAATCTCTGACTAGCGGGGCCTACGAGCAGTACTTC; CDR3 protein: CSAKSLTSGAYEQYF
V gene: TRBV9; J gene: TRBJ2-1; D gene: TRBD1; clone size: many; CDR3 DNA: TGTGCCAGCAGCGTCGGGACAGGAACCTACAATGAGCAGTTCTTC; CDR3 protein: CASSVGTGTYNEQFF
V gene: TRBV25-1; J gene: TRBJ2-7; D gene: TRBD1; clone size: NA; CDR3 DNA: TGTGCCAGCAGGGACAGGTACTACGAGCAGTACTTC; CDR3 protein: CASRDRYYEQYF
V gene: TRBV24-1; J gene: TRBJ2-7; D gene: NA; clone size: NA; CDR3 DNA: TGTGCCACCAGTGGGGCAGGGACCTACGAGCAGTACTTC; CDR3 protein: CATSGAGTYEQYF
V gene: TRBV30; J gene: TRBJ2-3; D gene: NA; clone size: NA; CDR3 DNA: TGTGCCTGGAGTGTACGGGAGAGGGATACGCAGTATTTT; CDR3 protein: CAWSVRERDTQYF
V gene: TRBV20-1; J gene: TRBJ2-3; D gene: TRBD2; clone size: NA; CDR3 DNA: TGCAGTGCTAGGATGCTAGCGGGAGAGCGGACGCAGTATTTT; CDR3 protein: CSARMLAGERTQYF
V gene: TRBV7-9; J gene: TRBJ2-7; D gene: NA; clone size: few; CDR3 DNA: TGTGCCAGCAGCTTAACCAGGCCAGGGGCTTTTTACGAGCAGTACTTC; CDR3 protein: CASSLTRPGAFYEQYF
V gene: TRBV6-4; J gene: TRBJ2-2; D gene: NA; clone size: NA; CDR3 DNA: TGTGCCAGCAGTGACCCGGACAGCGGGGAGCTGTTTTTT; CDR3 protein: CASSDPDSGELFF
V gene: TRBV7-9; J gene: TRBJ2-3; D gene: TRBD1; clone size: few; CDR3 DNA: TGTGCCAGCAGCGACAGGGGTAGGCGGACGCAGTATTTT; CDR3 protein: CASSDRGRRTQYF
V gene: TRBV21-1; J gene: TRBJ2-3; D gene: NA; clone size: NA; CDR3 DNA: TGTGCCAGCAGCAAACCAAGGATTACTAGCACAGATACGCAGTATTTT; CDR3 protein: CASSKPRITSTDTQYF
V gene: TRBV7-8; J gene: TRBJ2-5; D gene: TRBD1; clone size: few; CDR3 DNA: TGTGCCAGCAGCTCGCCCTCCGGCACAGGGGGCCTTGGGGAGACCCAGTACTTC; CDR3 protein: CASSSPSGTGGLGETQYF
V gene: TRBV6-5; J gene: TRBJ2-2; D gene: NA; clone size: few; CDR3 DNA: TGTGCCAGCTCGGACGGGAGGAACACCGGGGAGCTGTTTTTT; CDR3 protein: CASSDGRNTGELFF
V gene: TRBV27; J gene: TRBJ2-7; D gene: TRBD2; clone size: few; CDR3 DNA: TGTGCCAGCAGCCTGGGACTAGCGAGCTACGAGCAGTACTTC; CDR3 protein: CASSLGLASYEQYF
V gene: TRBV2; J gene: TRBJ1-2; D gene: NA; clone size: NA; CDR3 DNA: TGTGCCAGAGGAGACCGGGGCGACTATGGCTACACCTTC; CDR3 protein: CARGDRGDYGYTF
V gene: TRBV6-5; J gene: TRBJ2-1; D gene: NA; clone size: NA; CDR3 DNA: TGTGCCAGCAGCTACGGGGATAGCGGATTCTACAATGAGCAGTTCTTC; CDR3 protein: CASSYGDSGFYNEQFF
V gene: TRBV29-1; J gene: TRBJ1-2; D gene: NA; clone size: NA; CDR3 DNA: TGCAGCGTTGAACATCCCGACAGGAATTATGGCTACACCTTC; CDR3 protein: CSVEHPDRNYGYTF
V gene: TRBV24-1; J gene: TRBJ2-2; D gene: TRBD1; clone size: few; CDR3 DNA: TGTGCCACCAGTGACTTTGCAGGGACAGGGGGCACCGGGGAGCTGTTTTTT; CDR3 protein: CATSDFAGTGGTGELFF
V gene: TRBV27; J gene: TRBJ2-7; D gene: TRBD1; clone size: many; CDR3 DNA: TGCGCCAGCAGCTCGGGACAGGGGCCCTACGAGCAGTACTTC; CDR3 protein: CASSSGQGPYEQYF
V gene: TRBV3-1; J gene: TRBJ2-7; D gene: NA; clone size: few; CDR3 DNA: TGTGCCAGCAGCCAGCGAACAGGATTGAACTACGAGGAGCAGTACTTC; CDR3 protein: CASSQRTGLNYEEQYF
V gene: TRBV29-1; J gene: TRBJ2-1; D gene: NA; clone size: NA; CDR3 DNA: TGCAGCGTCTCGGATCGTAGTGGGGCAGGGTTGGGCAATGAGCAGTTCTTC; CDR3 protein: CSVSDRSGAGLGNEQFF
V gene: TRBV27; J gene: TRBJ2-7; D gene: NA; clone size: few; CDR3 DNA: TGTGCCAGCAGTATAGGCGGGGCGGCCTACGAGCAGTACTTC; CDR3 protein: CASSIGGAAYEQYF
V gene: TRBV24-1; J gene: TRBJ2-5; D gene: NA; clone size: few; CDR3 DNA: TGTGCCACCAGTGACGCAGGGGTGTCGGAGACCCAGTACTTC; CDR3 protein: CATSDAGVSETQYF
V gene: TRBV11-2; J gene: TRBJ1-2; D gene: NA; clone size: few; CDR3 DNA: TGTGCCAGCAGCATTGGGGGTGGCTACACCTTC; CDR3 protein: CASSIGGGYTF